This T cell receptor beta chain was captured in a study of breast tumors, draining lymph nodes, adjacent tissues. Findings and limits, study-wide: Most tumor T cells seemingly derive from lymph node, then expand in tumor.

TCRdb recomputed calls from the multiplex PCR reads with MiXCR, one row per CDR3 protein. The repertoire holds about 300,000 distinct CDR3 sequences, with 30% to 35% as singletons. Axillary draining lymph nodes of breast cancer patients supplied the node samples. A word on this clonotype: Its antigen is unknown.

V lost 5 bases, J lost 6 bases, and 12 bases lay in between. Germline loops: CDR1 MNHEY, CDR2 SMNVEV (reference sequence). CDR3 length equals 13 residues. This receptor was taken from a female donor with breast cancer. Some clones in this sample may be carry-over from other donors' samples. The chain has TRBV27 and TRBJ2-3; D is perhaps TRBD2 (6 bases). Sample: axillary lymph node tissue. The CDR3 region is CASSPHGSDTQYF. The CDR3 region has the DNA TGTGCCAGCAGTCCTCACGGGAGTGATACGCAGTATTTT.